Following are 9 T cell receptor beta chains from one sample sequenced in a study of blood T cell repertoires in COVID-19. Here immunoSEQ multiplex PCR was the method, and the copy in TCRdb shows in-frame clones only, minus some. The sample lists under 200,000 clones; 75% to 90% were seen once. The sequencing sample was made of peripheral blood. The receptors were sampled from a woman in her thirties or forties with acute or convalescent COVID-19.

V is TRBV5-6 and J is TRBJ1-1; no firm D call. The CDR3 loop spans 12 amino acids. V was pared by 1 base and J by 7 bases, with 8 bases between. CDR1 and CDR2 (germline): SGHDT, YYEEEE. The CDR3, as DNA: TGTGCCAGCAGCTTGAAGACAAATGAAGCTTTCTTT. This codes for CASSLKTNEAFF.

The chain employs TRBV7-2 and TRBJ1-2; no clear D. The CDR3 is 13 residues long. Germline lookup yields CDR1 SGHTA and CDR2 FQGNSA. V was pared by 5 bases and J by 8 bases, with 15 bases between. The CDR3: CASSIYTGDGYTF. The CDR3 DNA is TGTGCCAGCAGCATATATACCGGAGACGGCTACACCTTC.

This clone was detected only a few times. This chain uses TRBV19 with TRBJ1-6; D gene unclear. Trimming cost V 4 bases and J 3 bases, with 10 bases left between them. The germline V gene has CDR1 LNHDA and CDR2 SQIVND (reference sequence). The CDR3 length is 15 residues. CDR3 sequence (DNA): TGTGCCAGTAGTAAGTCGGGGATCTATAATTCACCCCTCCACTTT. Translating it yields CASSKSGIYNSPLHF.

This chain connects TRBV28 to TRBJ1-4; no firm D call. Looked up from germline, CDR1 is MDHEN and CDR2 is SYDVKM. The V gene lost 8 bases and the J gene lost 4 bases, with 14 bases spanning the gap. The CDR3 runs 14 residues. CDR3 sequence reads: CASGGADFNEKLFF. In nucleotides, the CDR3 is TGTGCCAGCGGCGGCGCCGATTTTAATGAAAAACTGTTTTTT.

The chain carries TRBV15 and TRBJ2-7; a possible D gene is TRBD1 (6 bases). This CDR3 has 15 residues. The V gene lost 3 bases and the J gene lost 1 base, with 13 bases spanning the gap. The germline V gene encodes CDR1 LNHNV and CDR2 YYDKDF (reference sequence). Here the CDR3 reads CATSRSQGPSYEQYF. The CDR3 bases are TGTGCCACCAGCAGGTCTCAGGGGCCTTCCTACGAGCAGTACTTC.

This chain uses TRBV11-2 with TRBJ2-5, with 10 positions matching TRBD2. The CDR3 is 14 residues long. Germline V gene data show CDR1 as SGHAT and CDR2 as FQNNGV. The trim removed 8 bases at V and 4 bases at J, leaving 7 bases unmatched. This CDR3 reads CASQRAGGVETQYF. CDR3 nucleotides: TGTGCCAGCCAGAGAGCGGGGGGGGTAGAGACCCAGTACTTC.

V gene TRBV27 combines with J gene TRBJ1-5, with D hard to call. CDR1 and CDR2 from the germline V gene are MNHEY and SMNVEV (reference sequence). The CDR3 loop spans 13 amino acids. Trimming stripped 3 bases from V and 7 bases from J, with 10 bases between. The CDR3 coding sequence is TGTGCCAGCAGTTTGGGTTGGGCACAGCCCCAGCATTTT. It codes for CASSLGWAQPQHF.

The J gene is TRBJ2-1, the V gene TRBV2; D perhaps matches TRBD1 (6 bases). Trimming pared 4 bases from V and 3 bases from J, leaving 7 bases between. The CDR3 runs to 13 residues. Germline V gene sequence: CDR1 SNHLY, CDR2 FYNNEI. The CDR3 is CASSVDSYNEQFF. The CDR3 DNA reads TGTGCCAGCAGTGTGGACAGCTACAATGAGCAGTTCTTC.

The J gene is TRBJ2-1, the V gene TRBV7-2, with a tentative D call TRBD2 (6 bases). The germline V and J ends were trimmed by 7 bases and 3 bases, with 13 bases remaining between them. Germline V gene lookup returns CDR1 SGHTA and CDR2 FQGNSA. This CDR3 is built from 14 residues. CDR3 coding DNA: TGTGCCAGCACCGGAGGGGTGGGCTACAATGAGCAGTTCTTC. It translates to CASTGGVGYNEQFF.